A selection of T cell receptor beta chains follows, all from one sample in a study of blood T cell repertoires in COVID-19. Sequencing was performed with immunoSEQ multiplex PCR; in TCRdb, only in-frame clones are kept and a portion is missing. The repertoire holds over 40,000 clones, with roughly 82% as singletons. The sequenced sample was peripheral blood. Receptors were obtained from a human donor in a cohort sampled during active COVID-19. Both conserved end residues are part of each CDR3. The order of the fields is D gene, J gene, V gene, CDR3 DNA, CDR3 protein. D genes are given only for firm matches.

TRBD1 TRBJ1-6 TRBV5-1 TGCGCCAGCAGCTCCGGGACAGAGAATTCACCCCTCCACTTT CASSSGTENSPLHF
- TRBJ2-3 TRBV19 TGTGCCAGTAGTATAAGTCACGGTTTGTCATCGCAGTATTTT CASSISHGLSSQYF
TRBD1 TRBJ1-1 TRBV10-3 TGTGCCATCAGTGCGGGACAGGGGTACACTGAAGCTTTCTTT CAISAGQGYTEAFF
- TRBJ2-1 TRBV19 TGTGCCAGTAGTATGGGCAGGATCAATGAGCAGTTCTTC CASSMGRINEQFF
- TRBJ2-1 TRBV30 TGTGCCTGGAGCGAGACCTACAATGAGCAGTTCTTC CAWSETYNEQFF
- TRBJ1-1 TRBV18 TGTGCCAGCTCACCACCGTTTCCGGGTGGGAACACTGAAGCTTTCTTT CASSPPFPGGNTEAFF
- TRBJ1-1 TRBV19 TGTGCCAGTAGTGCTCACAGGGCTAACACTGAAGCTTTCTTT CASSAHRANTEAFF
TRBD2 TRBJ2-2 TRBV5-4 TGTGCCAGCAAGACTACTAGCGCCGGGGAGCTGTTTTTT CASKTTSAGELFF
TRBD2 TRBJ2-3 TRBV19 TGTGCCAGTAGTACGACGGTGACTAGCCTTCCCACAGATACGCAGTATTTT CASSTTVTSLPTDTQYF
TRBD1 TRBJ2-1 TRBV19 TGTGCCAGTAGCCGGGACAGCTACAATGAGCAGTTCTTC CASSRDSYNEQFF
TRBD1 TRBJ2-2 TRBV5-4 TGTGCCAGCAGCCCTACAGGGGGGTCCGGGGAGCTGTTTTTT CASSPTGGSGELFF
- TRBJ1-5 TRBV19 TGTGCCAGTAGTATGCTTCCGGGTAGCAATCAGCCCCAGCATTTT CASSMLPGSNQPQHF
- TRBJ1-1 TRBV12-3/TRBV12-4 TGTGCCAGCAGTTTTTATGAGACTGAAGCTTTCTTT CASSFYETEAFF
- TRBJ1-4 TRBV19 TGTGCCAGTAGTCGGGGGACCTACAATGAAAAACTGTTTTTT CASSRGTYNEKLFF
- TRBJ1-1 TRBV7-9 TGTGCCAGCAGCTCCCAATCAGGGGCGGACACTGAAGCTTTCTTT CASSSQSGADTEAFF
TRBD1 TRBJ1-5 TRBV19 TGTGCCAGTAGGGGGACAGGGAATAGGGCTCAGCCCCAGCATTTT CASRGTGNRAQPQHF
- TRBJ1-4 TRBV5-1 TGCGCCAGCAGTTTCGACAGGCCAAAGGAAAAACTGTTTTTT CASSFDRPKEKLFF
- TRBJ1-1 TRBV24-1 TGTGCCACCAGTGACTCCACAGGGATGAACACTGAAGCTTTCTTT CATSDSTGMNTEAFF
TRBD2 TRBJ2-2 TRBV11-2 TGTGCCAGCAGCTTAAGTGGGACTAAGAACACCGGGGAGCTGTTTTTT CASSLSGTKNTGELFF
- TRBJ2-1 TRBV11-2 TGTGCCAGCAGTCCAGTCGACAGATACAATGAGCAGTTCTTC CASSPVDRYNEQFF
TRBD1 TRBJ2-7 TRBV2 TGTGCCAGCAGCACCGGGACAGGGGTCTACGAGCAGTACTTC CASSTGTGVYEQYF
- TRBJ2-1 TRBV19 TGTGCCAGTAGGAGAGAGGCGGCGAGCTCCTACAATGAGCAGTTCTTC CASRREAASSYNEQFF
- TRBJ1-5 TRBV7-6 TGTGCCAGCGGGCTAGGGGGTCAGCCCCAGCATTTT CASGLGGQPQHF